A selection of T cell receptor beta chains follows, all from one sample in a study of cytomegalovirus exposure and HLA in healthy donors. Clones were read by immunoSEQ multiplex PCR, and TCRdb kept only the in-frame ones, dropping some. Among some 200,000 clones listed, over 80% were seen once. The sequencing sample was made of PBMCs. Every receptor here comes from a boy aged 2 to 10 in good health and CMV-seronegative. CDR3s include the opening cysteine and the closing phenylalanine or tryptophan. A D gene is named only where the DNA matches it firmly. Size tells how often a clone was seen (once, few, many) or the class of an expanded clone, and some rows leave it out.

CDR3 length	D gene	clone size	V gene	J gene	CDR3 protein	CDR3 DNA
11	NA	NA	TRBV30	TRBJ1-2	CAGGPGGGYTF	TGTGCCGGGGGCCCCGGAGGCGGCTACACCTTC
13	NA	NA	TRBV7-2	TRBJ2-5	CASSFSGGETQYF	TGTGCCAGCAGCTTCTCAGGGGGGGAGACCCAGTACTTC
14	TRBD1	NA	TRBV30	TRBJ2-2	CAWSMGQGAGELFF	TGTGCCTGGAGTATGGGCCAGGGGGCCGGGGAGCTGTTTTTT
13	TRBD1	once	TRBV6-5	TRBJ1-1	CATEGQMNTEAFF	TGTGCCACCGAGGGACAGATGAACACTGAAGCTTTCTTT
11	NA	NA	TRBV7-6	TRBJ2-3	CASSLTDTQYF	TGTGCCAGCAGCCTCACAGATACGCAGTATTTT
13	NA	once	TRBV16	TRBJ2-7	CASSQGGAREQYF	TGTGCCAGCAGCCAAGGGGGGGCGCGGGAGCAGTACTTC
14	NA	NA	TRBV14	TRBJ2-7	CASSERRGINEQYF	TGTGCCAGCAGCGAACGAAGGGGGATCAACGAGCAGTACTTC
14	NA	once	TRBV19	TRBJ2-7	CASSIQAEIHEQYF	TGTGCCAGTAGTATCCAGGCAGAAATCCACGAGCAGTACTTC
13	TRBD1	NA	TRBV27	TRBJ1-2	CASREGAGYGYTF	TGTGCCAGCAGGGAGGGGGCAGGCTATGGCTACACCTTC
16	TRBD2	NA	TRBV19	TRBJ2-5	CASGSLPGGPKETQYF	TGTGCCAGCGGGAGTCTACCGGGAGGGCCGAAGGAGACCCAGTACTTC
17	TRBD2	NA	TRBV2	TRBJ2-1	CATLTRGGPSSYNEQFF	TGTGCCACCTTAACCCGCGGGGGGCCGAGCTCCTACAATGAGCAGTTCTTC
13	NA	NA	TRBV19	TRBJ2-5	CASSKGGLETQYF	TGTGCCAGTAGTAAGGGGGGGCTAGAGACCCAGTACTTC
16	NA	NA	TRBV7-3	TRBJ1-2	CASSLEPRTPNYGYTF	TGTGCCAGCAGCTTAGAACCGCGGACACCAAACTATGGCTACACCTTC
16	TRBD2	NA	TRBV6-5	TRBJ2-3	CASSYSPSGNTDTQYF	TGTGCCAGCAGTTACTCGCCTAGCGGGAACACAGATACGCAGTATTTT
13	TRBD1	NA	TRBV19	TRBJ1-1	CASSIGTGDEAFF	TGTGCCAGTAGTATCGGGACAGGTGATGAAGCTTTCTTT
12	NA	NA	TRBV29-1	TRBJ1-4	CSGGENREKLFF	TGCAGCGGTGGAGAGAACCGGGAAAAACTGTTTTTT
15	NA	NA	TRBV6-6	TRBJ1-5	CASSYSGEQGGPQHF	TGTGCCAGCAGTTACTCGGGGGAGCAAGGGGGGCCCCAGCATTTT
12	TRBD1	few	TRBV6-5	TRBJ1-5	CASSTQGQPQHF	TGTGCCAGCAGTACACAGGGGCAGCCCCAGCATTTT
13	NA	once	TRBV14	TRBJ1-6	CASSQAGNSPLHF	TGTGCCAGCAGCCAAGCAGGGAATTCACCCCTCCACTTT
14	TRBD2	NA	TRBV30	TRBJ2-5	CAWGLRGGGETQYF	TGTGCCTGGGGGCTCCGGGGGGGAGGTGAGACCCAGTACTTC
14	NA	NA	TRBV7-2	TRBJ2-3	CASSGLSFTDTQYF	TGTGCCAGCAGCGGGCTCTCTTTCACAGATACGCAGTATTTT
16	TRBD2	NA	TRBV9	TRBJ2-5	CASSPSPTSGGKTQYF	TGTGCCAGCAGCCCCTCACCGACTAGCGGGGGAAAGACCCAGTACTTC
14	NA	NA	TRBV5-6	TRBJ2-1	CASSLLENHNEQFF	TGTGCCAGCAGCTTGTTGGAGAATCACAATGAGCAGTTCTTC
15	TRBD2	NA	TRBV7-9	TRBJ2-7	CASSPTSGRDYEQYF	TGTGCCAGCAGCCCGACTAGCGGGCGAGACTACGAGCAGTACTTC
14	NA	NA	TRBV11-2	TRBJ2-1	CASSLLSGRNEQFF	TGTGCCAGCAGCTTATTAAGCGGCCGAAATGAGCAGTTCTTC
14	NA	NA	TRBV19	TRBJ1-3	CASSQAFSGNTIYF	TGTGCCAGTAGCCAAGCTTTCTCTGGAAACACCATATATTTT
15	TRBD2	NA	TRBV25-1	TRBJ2-7	CASSHSGVSSYEQYF	TGTGCCAGCAGTCATAGCGGGGTGAGCTCCTACGAGCAGTACTTC
15	NA	NA	TRBV19	TRBJ1-5	CASSIGGRSNQPQHF	TGTGCCAGTAGTATAGGAGGGAGAAGCAATCAGCCCCAGCATTTT
16	TRBD2	NA	TRBV9	TRBJ2-5	CASSSRLAGGQETQYF	TGTGCCAGCAGCTCACGACTAGCGGGTGGGCAAGAGACCCAGTACTTC
15	TRBD1	NA	TRBV2	TRBJ2-3	CASSEGTGGSDTQYF	TGTGCCAGCAGTGAGGGGACAGGGGGTTCAGATACGCAGTATTTT
14	TRBD2	NA	TRBV6-5	TRBJ2-7	CASSSGGTPYEQYF	TGTGCCAGCAGTTCGGGGGGGACCCCCTACGAGCAGTACTTC
8	NA	NA	TRBV2	TRBJ1-1	CASIRAFF	TGTGCCAGCATCAGAGCTTTCTTT
12	NA	NA	TRBV29-1	TRBJ2-7	CSVGGESYEQYF	TGCAGCGTAGGGGGAGAGTCCTACGAGCAGTACTTC
16	TRBD2	NA	TRBV9	TRBJ2-1	CASSVDVLASYNEQFF	TGTGCCAGCAGCGTTGACGTACTAGCGTCCTACAATGAGCAGTTCTTC
13	TRBD2	NA	TRBV12-5	TRBJ2-7	CASGAGVAGEQYF	TGTGCTAGTGGGGCCGGGGTAGCGGGCGAGCAGTACTTC
15	TRBD2	NA	TRBV7-9	TRBJ2-5	CASINLAVGGETQYF	TGTGCCAGCATTAACCTAGCGGTTGGGGGTGAGACCCAGTACTTC
14	NA	NA	TRBV19	TRBJ2-2	CASSLQADHGELFF	TGTGCCAGTAGTTTACAGGCCGATCACGGGGAGCTGTTTTTT
15	NA	NA	TRBV7-8	TRBJ1-3	CASSPGRDSGNTIYF	TGTGCCAGCAGCCCGGGCAGGGATTCTGGAAACACCATATATTTT
16	TRBD2	NA	TRBV29-1	TRBJ2-2	CSVEPTSGTNTGELFF	TGCAGCGTTGAACCGACTAGCGGGACGAACACCGGGGAGCTGTTTTTT
16	NA	NA	TRBV10-2	TRBJ1-1	CASRSGAELLNTEAFF	TGCGCCAGCCGCTCTGGGGCAGAGCTACTGAACACTGAAGCTTTCTTT